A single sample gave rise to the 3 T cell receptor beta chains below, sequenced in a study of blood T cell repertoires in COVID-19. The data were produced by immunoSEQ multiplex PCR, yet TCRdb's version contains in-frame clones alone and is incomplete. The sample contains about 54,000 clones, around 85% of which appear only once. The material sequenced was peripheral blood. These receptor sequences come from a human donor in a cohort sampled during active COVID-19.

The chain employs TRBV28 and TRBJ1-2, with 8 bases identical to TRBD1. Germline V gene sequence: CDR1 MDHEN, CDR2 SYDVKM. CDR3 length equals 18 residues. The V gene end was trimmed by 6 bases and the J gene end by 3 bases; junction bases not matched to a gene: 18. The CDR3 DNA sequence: TGTGCCAGCAGCCAGATACAGGGGGTAGTAAGGAGAGACTATGGCTACACCTTC. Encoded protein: CASSQIQGVVRRDYGYTF.

DNA for the CDR3: TGTGCCAGCAGACCGGGACAGGGGGTTGCCTATGGCTACACCTTC. Its protein is CASRPGQGVAYGYTF. J is TRBJ1-2 and V is TRBV6-5, with 11 bases aligning to TRBD1. Germline V gene data show CDR1 as MNHEY and CDR2 as SVGAGI. J gave up 4 bases and V 6 bases, and 7 bases lay outside the gene matches. This CDR3 has 15 residues.

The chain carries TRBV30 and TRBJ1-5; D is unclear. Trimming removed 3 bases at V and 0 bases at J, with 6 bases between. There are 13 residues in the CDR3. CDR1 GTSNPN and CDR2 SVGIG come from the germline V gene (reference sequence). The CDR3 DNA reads TGTGCCTGGAGCGGTCGTAGCAATCAGCCCCAGCATTTT. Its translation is CAWSGRSNQPQHF.